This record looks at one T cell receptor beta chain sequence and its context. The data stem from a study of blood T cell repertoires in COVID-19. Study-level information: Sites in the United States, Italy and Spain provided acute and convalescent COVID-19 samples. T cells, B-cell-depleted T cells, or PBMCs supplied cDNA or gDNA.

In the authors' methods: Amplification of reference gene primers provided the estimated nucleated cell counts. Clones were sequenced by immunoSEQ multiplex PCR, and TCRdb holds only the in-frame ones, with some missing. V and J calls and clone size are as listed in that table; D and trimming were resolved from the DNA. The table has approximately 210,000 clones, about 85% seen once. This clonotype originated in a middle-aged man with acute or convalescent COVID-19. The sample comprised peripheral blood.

The CDR3 bases are TGTGCCACCCAGGACAGGGTCAACTACGAGCAGTACTTC. Translated, it gives CATQDRVNYEQYF. The V and J genes are TRBV10-3 and TRBJ2-7; TRBD1 agrees at 8 bases. The V gene's germline CDR1 is ENHRY and CDR2 SYGVKD. J lost 3 bases, V lost 10 bases, and 8 bases had no gene match. The CDR3 has 13 amino acids.